A single sample is the source of the 29 T cell receptor beta chains below, sequenced in a study of shared clonotypes between healthy human individuals. This table comes from immunoSEQ multiplex PCR, and its TCRdb copy is limited to in-frame clones, with some not included. The sample holds roughly 2.5 million clones, approximately 90% seen once. Sequencing was performed on naive CD4+ T cells sorted from blood. As for subset: CD45RA+ positively selected. All receptors come from a man aged 18 to 35 in good health.

Points on this clone: Other DNA variants within this sample encode the same CDR3. V is TRBV5-1 and J is TRBJ1-5, with D possibly being TRBD1 (5 bases). This CDR3 comprises 13 residues. The ends were cut back, 5 bases at V and 3 bases at J, with 9 bases in the middle. Germline loops: CDR1 SGHRS, CDR2 YFSETQ. CDR3 loop: CASSSGNNQPQHF. The CDR3 bases are TGCGCCAGCAGTTCAGGGAACAATCAGCCCCAGCATTTT.

The chain employs TRBV7-3 and TRBJ1-4, with 9 bases fitting TRBD1. V lost 5 bases, J lost 7 bases, and 8 bases stayed unmatched. In germline, CDR1 is SGHTA, CDR2 FQGTGA. The CDR3 is 15 residues long. This CDR3 reads CASSPGQGRGEKLFF. The CDR3 nucleotides read TGTGCCAGCAGCCCCGGACAGGGGAGGGGTGAAAAACTGTTTTTT.

The gene calls are TRBV7-2 and TRBJ2-3; no reliable D call. CDR1 is SGHTA, CDR2 FQGNSA, per germline. The V end lost 4 bases, the J end lost 3 bases, and 5 bases lay between the germline ends. CDR3 length equals 12 residues. The CDR3 DNA sequence: TGTGCCAGCAGCTCCATGACAGATACGCAGTATTTT. Translation: CASSSMTDTQYF.

The table lists this clone with a count of one. The genes are TRBV30 and TRBJ1-1, with D possibly matching TRBD1 (5 bases). The germline CDR1 and CDR2 sequences are GTSNPN and SVGIG (reference sequence). V was pared by 2 bases and J by 1 base, with 14 bases between. The length of the CDR3 is 15 residues. Here the CDR3 DNA reads TGTGCCTGGAGTTCGCCTCAGGGCGGGAACACTGAAGCTTTCTTT. Residues: CAWSSPQGGNTEAFF.

Concerning this clone: Other DNA sequences in this specimen translate into the identical CDR3. The V and J genes are TRBV7-2 and TRBJ2-3; no clear D. The germline V gene has CDR1 SGHTA and CDR2 FQGNSA. The CDR3 sequence is 14 residues long. Between the trimmed V and J ends, which lost 1 base and 0 bases, there was a span of 5 bases. The CDR3 loop reads CASSLGASTDTQYF. The CDR3 DNA follows: TGTGCCAGCAGCTTAGGCGCAAGCACAGATACGCAGTATTTT.

The chain joins TRBV28 to TRBJ1-2; the D is unclear. The CDR3 is 13 residues long. CDR1 and CDR2 from the germline V gene are MDHEN and SYDVKM. V lost 8 bases, J lost 0 bases, and 10 bases lay in between. Here the CDR3 reads CASHDGTNYGYTF. The CDR3 DNA sequence: TGTGCCAGCCACGACGGGACTAACTATGGCTACACCTTC.

This sequence joins TRBV27 and TRBJ2-1, with 9 nucleotides matching TRBD2. With 5 bases clipped from V and 4 bases from J, the junction kept 6 bases outside the gene matches. The CDR3 contains 15 residues. Germline lookup yields CDR1 MNHEY and CDR2 SMNVEV (reference sequence). CDR3 nucleotide sequence: TGTGCCAGCAGTCCCCTAGCGGGGAAGTACAATGAGCAGTTCTTC. Translated: CASSPLAGKYNEQFF.

This sequence joins TRBV7-8 and TRBJ2-6; D possibly matches TRBD1 or TRBD2 (5 bases each). This CDR3 is 15 amino acids long. V was pared by 5 bases and J by 11 bases, with 19 bases between. Germline values: CDR1 SGHVS, CDR2 FQNEAQ. DNA for the CDR3: TGTGCCAGCAGCGTAGTGGGGGTTTCCCTGTACGTCCTGACTTTC. This sequence encodes CASSVVGVSLYVLTF.

This chain links TRBV7-9 with TRBJ2-6; D is unresolved. The CDR3 runs to 15 residues. The V end lost 5 bases, the J end lost 3 bases, and 11 bases lay between the germline ends. Germline V gene sequence: CDR1 SEHNR, CDR2 FQNEAQ (reference sequence). CDR3: CASSRTLGGANVLTF. For the CDR3, the DNA is TGTGCCAGCAGCAGGACCCTAGGTGGGGCCAACGTCCTGACTTTC.

The J gene is TRBJ1-1, the V gene TRBV11-2, with D maybe TRBD1 (5 bases). CDR1 is SGHAT and CDR2 is FQNNGV in the germline V gene. The CDR3 runs 14 residues. V was pared by 3 bases and J by 3 bases, with 11 bases between. Here the CDR3 DNA reads TGTGCCAGCAGCTTCGGACCAGGGTACACTGAAGCTTTCTTT. This codes for CASSFGPGYTEAFF.

Comments on this clone: The sample contains more than one DNA sequence encoding this CDR3. The chain recombines TRBV19 with TRBJ2-1; D call uncertain. The CDR3 consists of 11 residues. Germline-derived CDR1 and CDR2 are LNHDA and SQIVND (reference sequence). The V gene lost 2 bases and the J gene lost 4 bases, with 0 bases spanning the gap. The CDR3 nucleotides are TGTGCCAGTAGTATATACAATGAGCAGTTCTTC. As protein: CASSIYNEQFF.

The chain is built from TRBV25-1 and TRBJ1-2; a possible D gene is TRBD1 (6 bases). Germline V lookup: CDR1 MGHDK, CDR2 SYGVNS. The length of the CDR3 is 15 residues. Trimming left V 5 bases short and J 5 bases short, with 18 bases between. In DNA, the CDR3 is TGTGCCAGCAGTCGTTCCGGGACATGGGGTTATGGCTACACCTTC. This translates into CASSRSGTWGYGYTF.

The chain has TRBV5-1 and TRBJ2-1, with TRBD1 matching 9 bases. Trimming cost V 4 bases and J 5 bases; bases outside gene matches: 7. This CDR3 has 15 residues. CDR1 is SGHRS, CDR2 YFSETQ, per germline. In nucleotides, the CDR3 is TGCGCCAGCAGCGCGGGACAGGGATTCCACAATGAGCAGTTCTTC. Amino acids: CASSAGQGFHNEQFF.

The J gene is TRBJ1-2, the V gene TRBV19; 8 positions agree with TRBD1. This CDR3 region has 14 residues. V dropped 7 bases and J dropped 5; count of bases not matched to a gene: 9. Germline CDR1 LNHDA, CDR2 SQIVND (reference sequence). The CDR3 DNA sequence: TGTGCCAGTAAAGGACAGGGCTTATTATATGGCTACACCTTC. Protein sequence: CASKGQGLLYGYTF. Using reference TRBV19 and TRBJ1-2 for the parts outside the CDR3, the full variable domain is DGGITQSPKYLFRKEGQNVTLSCEQNLNHDAMYWYRQDPGQGLRLIYYSQIVNDFQKGDIAEGYSVSREKKESFPLTVTSAQKNPTAFYLCASKGQGLLYGYTFGSGTRLTVV.

This chain connects TRBV9 to TRBJ2-2; D is unclear. V was clipped by 0 bases and J by 6 bases, with 12 bases between them. Germline V CDR1 and CDR2: SGDLS, YYNGEE. The CDR3 length is 15 residues. CDR3 sequence: CASSVVEPPAGELFF. CDR3 nucleotide sequence: TGTGCCAGCAGCGTAGTCGAACCCCCAGCCGGGGAGCTGTTTTTT.

This chain joins TRBV11-1 and TRBJ1-1; D remains ambiguous. Trimming removed 5 bases at V and 1 base at J, with 8 bases between. Germline CDR1 is SGHAT and CDR2 is FQDESV (reference sequence). CDR3 length: 13 amino acids. The CDR3 bases are TGTGCCAGCAGCGGCAGGTGGAACACTGAAGCTTTCTTT. Translation: CASSGRWNTEAFF.

The chain couples TRBV6-1 to TRBJ2-7; D is uncertain. Germline CDR1 and CDR2: MNHNS and SASEGT. The CDR3 totals 14 residues. The V end lost 8 bases, the J end lost 2 bases, and 16 bases lay between the germline ends. This chain's CDR3 is CASSLLRPPYEQYF. In DNA, the CDR3 is TGTGCCAGCTCCCTTTTGAGGCCCCCCTACGAGCAGTACTTC.

The chain carries TRBV21-1 and TRBJ2-6; the table's D gene call, TRBD1, was not cross checked with the DNA. TRBV21-1 counts as a pseudogene. The CDR3 sequence is 18 residues long. The DNA of the CDR3 is TGTGCCAGCAGCCCGGGAACAGGGTATTTGGGGGCGGCCAACGTCCTGACTTTC. Protein sequence: CASSPGTGYLGAANVLTF.

The chain uses TRBV30 and TRBJ2-7, with D tentatively TRBD2 (6 bases). The CDR3 runs to 17 residues. The V gene's germline CDR1 is GTSNPN and CDR2 SVGIG (reference sequence). The V end was cut by 0 bases, the J end by 0 bases, with 18 bases between. The CDR3 DNA is TGTGCCTGGAGTGTATATTATACTAGCTCAACCTCCTACGAGCAGTACTTC. Translation: CAWSVYYTSSTSYEQYF.

This chain uses TRBV30 with TRBJ1-5; D is uncertain. This CDR3 region has 15 residues. Germline lookup yields CDR1 GTSNPN and CDR2 SVGIG (reference sequence). Deletions cut 2 bases from V and 6 bases from J, with 17 bases between. This CDR3 is CAWSPIGALGQPQHF. The CDR3 bases are TGTGCCTGGAGTCCCATAGGCGCCCTGGGTCAGCCCCAGCATTTT. The variable domain in full, completed from reference TRBV30 and TRBJ1-5, reads SQTIHQWPATLVQPVGSPLSLECTVEGTSNPNLYWYRQAAGRGLQLLFYSVGIGQISSEVPQNLSASRPQDRQFILSSKKLLLSDSGFYLCAWSPIGALGQPQHFGDGTRLSIL.

This clone has just one count. The chain couples TRBV7-2 to TRBJ1-6, with D possibly being TRBD1 (5 bases). Germline V gene data show CDR1 as SGHTA and CDR2 as FQGNSA. This CDR3 region has 18 residues. V was pared by 3 bases and J by 0 bases, with 15 bases between. In nucleotides, the CDR3 is TGTGCCAGCAGCTTTCCCAGGGTAGTGAGCTCCTATAATTCACCCCTCCACTTT. This encodes CASSFPRVVSSYNSPLHF.

The chain is built from TRBV5-1 and TRBJ2-7; 7 bases are shared with TRBD1. Germline-derived CDR1 and CDR2 are SGHRS and YFSETQ. The length of the CDR3 is 14 residues. The trim removed 2 bases at V and 1 base at J, leaving 3 bases unmatched. The CDR3 spells CASSFTGVSYEQYF. The CDR3 DNA sequence: TGCGCCAGCAGCTTCACAGGGGTTTCCTACGAGCAGTACTTC.

This chain uses TRBV9 with TRBJ1-2, with D unresolved. Trimming stripped 0 bases from V and 4 bases from J, with 7 bases between. Germline loops: CDR1 SGDLS, CDR2 YYNGEE. The CDR3 is made up of 13 amino acids. The CDR3 reads CASSVEYSYGYTF. In nucleotides, the CDR3 is TGTGCCAGCAGCGTAGAGTACAGCTATGGCTACACCTTC.

In the case of this clone: Other DNA sequences in this specimen translate into the identical CDR3. The rearrangement joins TRBV5-1 to TRBJ2-7, with 8 positions matching TRBD2. V trimming: 2 bases; J trimming: 2 bases; junction bases outside the gene matches: 3. This CDR3 has 14 residues. Germline V gives CDR1 SGHRS, CDR2 YFSETQ. DNA of the CDR3: TGCGCCAGCAGCTTAGCGGGAGCCCCCTACGAGCAGTACTTC. This encodes CASSLAGAPYEQYF. Drawing the rest from reference TRBV5-1 and TRBJ2-7, the complete variable domain is KAGVTQTPRYLIKTRGQQVTLSCSPISGHRSVSWYQQTPGQGLQFLFEYFSETQRNKGNFPGRFSGRQFSNSRSEMNVSTLELGDSALYLCASSLAGAPYEQYFGPGTRLTVT.

This clone was detected a few times. The CDR3 coding sequence is TGCGCCAGCAATTCGGACAGGAATAATTCACCCCTCCACTTT. Protein sequence: CASNSDRNNSPLHF. V usage is TRBV5-1 and J usage is TRBJ1-6; TRBD1 aligns across 7 bases. V was pared by 6 bases and J by 5 bases, with 5 bases of the junction left unmatched. CDR1 and CDR2 (germline): SGHRS, YFSETQ. The CDR3 totals 14 residues.

Comments on this clone: Other nucleotide sequences in the sample specify the same CDR3. V is TRBV5-1 and J is TRBJ2-1; no clear D. Germline values: CDR1 SGHRS, CDR2 YFSETQ. The CDR3 is 15 residues long. V gave up 5 bases and J gave up 0 bases, with 12 bases separating them. The CDR3 coding sequence is TGCGCCAGCAGTTTAACGGTGAGCTCCTACAATGAGCAGTTCTTC. It yields the protein CASSLTVSSYNEQFF.

The chain employs TRBV2 and TRBJ2-3; unclear D gene. CDR1 SNHLY and CDR2 FYNNEI come from the germline V gene. The CDR3 runs to 11 residues. Trimming shortened V by 4 bases and J by 7 bases, and 6 bases separated the two germline ends. Here the CDR3 DNA reads TGTGCCAGCAGTGCAGGAAATACGCAGTATTTT. Protein: CASSAGNTQYF.

The chain combines TRBV15 with TRBJ1-2, with 7 bases lining up with TRBD1. The CDR3 has 17 residues. From germline, CDR1 is LNHNV and CDR2 YYDKDF (reference sequence). V shed 0 bases, J shed 4 bases, and the junction held 11 bases outside the gene matches. CDR3 in amino acids: CATSRDRRGGDPYGYTF. The CDR3 bases are TGTGCCACCAGCAGAGATCGGCGAGGGGGCGATCCCTATGGCTACACCTTC.

The V gene is TRBV28, the J gene TRBJ2-7; D is ambiguous. Germline V gene sequence: CDR1 MDHEN, CDR2 SYDVKM. This CDR3 is built from 12 residues. Trimming shortened V by 3 bases and J by 3 bases, and 6 bases separated the two germline ends. The CDR3: CASSLQVYEQYF. As DNA, the CDR3 is TGTGCCAGCAGTTTGCAGGTCTACGAGCAGTACTTC.